These 10 T cell receptor beta chains were all obtained from the same sample, sequenced in a study of Graves' ophthalmopathy and Graves' hyperthyroidism. Investigators amplified TCR beta CDR3 regions from RNA transcripts. Investigators did first-round RT-PCR with HTBI primers, then second-round multiplex PCR. Each CDR3 protein is one row after TCRdb ran MiXCR on the multiplex PCR reads. In the table there are 400,000 to 450,000 distinct CDR3 sequences, 20% to 25% of which are singletons. The sequenced sample consisted of peripheral blood. These receptors all stem from a young woman with stable Graves' hyperthyroidism.

This clonotype occurred a few times. CDR3 bases: TGCAGCCCCCCGGATTTGTGGGTGTGGAGCAATCAGCCCCAGCATTTT. Translated: CSPPDLWVWSNQPQHF. The V call is TRBV29-1, the J call TRBJ1-5; no firm D call. Trimming took off 8 bases at V and 1 base at J, with 21 bases between the two ends. Germline V CDR1 and CDR2: SQVTM, ANQGSEA. CDR3 length equals 16 residues.

The chain links TRBV12-3 or TRBV12-4 to TRBJ1-1, with TRBD1 as a possible D gene (5 bases). The CDR3 sequence is 17 residues long. Trimming cost V 2 bases and J 4 bases, with 20 bases left between them. The CDR3 loop is CASSLIAGTPRGTEAFF. In DNA form, the CDR3 reads TGTGCCAGCAGTTTAATCGCTGGGACGCCGAGGGGCACTGAAGCTTTCTTT.

This clonotype was picked up many times. The chain joins TRBV12-3 or TRBV12-4 to TRBJ1-1; the D is unclear. V lost 6 bases, J lost 0 bases, and 8 bases lay in between. The CDR3 spans 13 residues. CDR3 loop: CASSRPMNTEAFF. CDR3 DNA: TGTGCCAGCAGCCGACCCATGAACACTGAAGCTTTCTTT.

This clonotype came up many times. V usage is TRBV27 and J usage is TRBJ1-2; a weak D match, TRBD1 (6 bases). V shed 6 bases and J shed 8 bases, with 19 bases lying between them. Germline lookup yields CDR1 MNHEY and CDR2 SMNVEV (reference sequence). This CDR3 region has 14 residues. In nucleotides, the CDR3 is TGTGCCAGCAGCCCACGGGACAAGGCGGGAGGCTACACCTTC. Translation: CASSPRDKAGGYTF.

Note on this clonotype: A read error is likely, as this CDR3 ends without the conserved phenylalanine or tryptophan. V usage is TRBV4-3 and J usage is TRBJ2-7; 7 nucleotides line up with TRBD1. This CDR3 has 14 amino acids. Germline V gene lookup returns CDR1 LGHNA and CDR2 YSLEER. The ends lost 0 bases at V and 4 bases at J; junction bases unmatched: 3. In nucleotides, the CDR3 is TGCGCCAGCAGCCAAGAGGCAGGGGGTTACGAGCAGTACCTC. Its translation: CASSQEAGGYEQYL.

This clonotype was counted ten times or more. The V gene is TRBV20-1, the J gene TRBJ2-7; D assignment may be TRBD1 or TRBD2 (5 bases each). This CDR3 has 16 residues. V lost 5 bases to trimming and J lost 6 bases, with 26 bases between them. The germline CDR1 and CDR2 sequences are DFQATT and SNEGSKA (reference sequence). The CDR3 nucleotides are TGCAGTGCTCTCAGGACTTCCGGGACCCCTCTTTCCGAGCAGTACTTC. Translated: CSALRTSGTPLSEQYF.

Note on this clonotype: Given a much more abundant clone one base away, this may be a read error. V is TRBV10-3 and J is TRBJ1-3; no clear D. The CDR3 consists of 17 residues. Germline V lookup: CDR1 ENHRY, CDR2 SYGVKD. The DNA for the CDR3 is TGTGCCATCAGTGGGGCCTCTCAGACTTCCTCTGGATACACCATATATTTT. Amino acid sequence: CAISGASQTSSGYTIYF.

This clonotype appeared many times. This chain links TRBV6-2 or TRBV6-3 with TRBJ1-6, with 8 nucleotides matching TRBD1. The CDR3 runs to 14 residues. Germline V CDR1 and CDR2: MNHEY, SVGEGT. The trim removed 7 bases at V and 8 bases at J, leaving 7 bases unmatched. CDR3 residues: CASIDDRGDSPLHF. CDR3 bases: TGTGCCAGCATCGACGACAGGGGTGATTCACCCCTCCACTTT.

The rearrangement joins TRBV5-1 to TRBJ2-6; D is unresolved. Trimming took 1 base from V and 0 from J, leaving 20 bases between them. The CDR3 length is 20 residues. Germline CDR1 SGHRS, CDR2 YFSETQ. CDR3 in DNA: TGCGCCAGCAGCTTGTATCCCCCTCAGGTTAGGAGCTCTGGGGCCAACGTCCTGACTTTC. Its protein is CASSLYPPQVRSSGANVLTF.

In its sample, this clonotype was seen many times. The chain carries TRBV10-2 and TRBJ2-7; D is uncertain. Trimming shortened V by 1 base and J by 0 bases, and 13 bases separated the two germline ends. Germline V gives CDR1 WSHSY, CDR2 SAAADI. The CDR3 covers 16 residues. The CDR3 sequence is CASSELRPSSSYEQYF. The DNA for the CDR3 is TGCGCCAGCAGTGAGTTGAGACCTTCGAGCTCCTACGAGCAGTACTTC.